This TCR beta chain was identified during a study of vaccination effects on CD4 cells after COVID-19. Notes on the study in general: Late post-vaccination, clones induced by infection and those induced by vaccine underwent marked clonal contraction.

In its sample, this clone was seen a few times. Antigen: not known. Sequencing used immunoSEQ multiplex PCR; TCRdb keeps in-frame clones, though not all of them. The sample comprises tens of thousands of clones, around 80% of which are singletons, and more than 1% rests with the top ten. Before sequencing, viral peptide pools were used by the ViraFEST assay to expand antigen-specific CD4+ T cells. It was after nine to ten days of culture that CD4+ T cells were isolated. As their vaccination, participants received two doses of either BNT162b2 or mRNA-1273. Negative nucleocapsid antibody tests before and after vaccination confirmed no previous SARS-CoV-2 infection. Peptides at about 10 ug/ml and IL-2 at 9 to 10 IU/ml were added to fewer than 2.5 million PBMC per well. On day 3 and again on day 7, half the medium was replaced with IL-2 medium. CDR3 length: 15 residues. Per germline, CDR1 SGHKS and CDR2 YYEKEE (reference sequence). Trimming took 0 bases from V and 6 from J, leaving 13 bases between them.

V is TRBV5-5 and J is TRBJ1-5; no definite D call. The sample in question was CD4+ T cells from PBMCs cultured with HCoV-229E spike peptides, obtained after COVID-19 vaccination. The TCR was taken from a human donor who received a COVID-19 vaccine. The CDR3 nucleotides are TGTGCCAGCAGCTTGGCCGGGGTACGGAGTCAGCCCCAGCATTTT. It codes for CASSLAGVRSQPQHF.